This is a list of T cell receptor beta chains from one sample in a study of blood T cell repertoires in COVID-19. Method: immunoSEQ multiplex PCR; TCRdb's copy keeps in-frame clones and lacks some. The sample lists a few hundred thousand clones, around 93% occurring once. Sequenced: PBMCs or T cells enriched from blood (not recorded which). The receptor set was obtained from a human donor in a cohort exposed to, infected with or recovered from COVID-19 (not recorded which). The donor label of this sample is uncertain. The CDR3 runs from the conserved cysteine through the conserved F or W. D genes are given only for firm matches. A clone size is listed for some rows: how often the clone was seen (once, few, many), or a class if it is expanded.

D gene | J gene | V gene | clone size | CDR3 protein | CDR3 DNA
NA | TRBJ2-1 | TRBV13 | NA | CASSFERLGGEQFF | TGTGCCAGCAGCTTTGAACGCTTGGGCGGGGAGCAGTTCTTC
NA | TRBJ2-7 | TRBV3-1/TRBV3-2 | NA | CASSPHLSGGGPWEQYF | TGTGCCAGCAGCCCTCATCTCAGCGGCGGAGGACCCTGGGAGCAGTACTTC
NA | TRBJ1-2 | TRBV5-8 | NA | CASSALGLVYGYTF | TGTGCCAGCAGCGCGCTGGGCTTAGTCTATGGCTACACCTTC
TRBD1 | TRBJ1-5 | TRBV4-3 | once | CASSQGRTGDNQPQHF | TGCGCCAGCAGCCAAGGGCGGACAGGGGACAATCAGCCCCAGCATTTT
TRBD1 | TRBJ1-2 | TRBV12-5 | NA | CASGLVLGQQGGRYGYTF | TGTGCTAGTGGTTTGGTACTCGGCCAACAGGGGGGCAGGTATGGCTACACCTTC
TRBD1 | TRBJ2-5 | TRBV29-1 | NA | CSVDRQGAVSYQETQYF | TGCAGCGTTGATCGACAGGGGGCGGTATCGTACCAAGAGACCCAGTACTTC
TRBD2 | TRBJ2-4 | TRBV2 | once | CASNALLAGGSIQYF | TGTGCCAGCAATGCCCTTCTAGCGGGGGGCTCCATTCAGTACTTC
NA | TRBJ2-5 | TRBV19 | NA | CASSQPRDEETQYF | TGTGCCAGTAGTCAACCTAGAGACGAAGAGACCCAGTACTTC
NA | TRBJ1-1 | TRBV11-2 | NA | CASSPHGAEAFF | TGTGCCAGCAGTCCCCATGGAGCTGAAGCTTTCTTT
NA | TRBJ2-1 | TRBV7-9 | NA | CASSSLIAPRFSSYNEQFF | TGTGCCAGCAGCTCCCTGATTGCCCCCCGATTCAGCTCCTACAATGAGCAGTTCTTC
NA | TRBJ1-1 | TRBV7-9 | NA | CASSIKTANTEAFF | TGTGCCAGCAGCATCAAGACAGCGAACACTGAAGCTTTCTTT
NA | TRBJ1-2 | TRBV27 | NA | CASSLSAGGNGYTF | TGTGCCAGCAGTTTATCCGCGGGGGGGAATGGCTACACCTTC
TRBD2 | TRBJ2-1 | TRBV11-2 | once | CASSLTSGDNEQFF | TGTGCCAGCAGCTTAACTAGCGGGGACAATGAGCAGTTCTTC
NA | TRBJ1-6 | TRBV2 | NA | CASSGTREESPLHF | TGTGCCAGCAGCGGGACGAGGGAGGAGTCACCCCTCCACTTT
NA | TRBJ1-5 | TRBV4-1 | NA | CASSQVFTDDQPQHF | TGCGCCAGCAGCCAAGTGTTCACAGACGATCAGCCCCAGCATTTT
NA | TRBJ2-7 | TRBV4-2 | once | CASSQDSGQRYF | TGTGCCAGCAGCCAAGATAGCGGACAAAGGTACTTC
TRBD2 | TRBJ2-2 | TRBV4-3 | NA | CASSQELAGTTTGELFF | TGCGCCAGCAGCCAAGAGCTAGCGGGGACGACCACCGGGGAGCTGTTTTTT
TRBD1 | TRBJ1-3 | TRBV4-3 | NA | CASSPGGTGAGNTIYF | TGCGCCAGCAGCCCTGGGGGGACAGGGGCTGGAAACACCATATATTTT
NA | TRBJ2-1 | TRBV25-1 | few | CARIRDTVRDSYNEQFF | TGTGCCAGGATCCGGGACACCGTTAGGGACTCCTACAATGAGCAGTTCTTC
TRBD1 | TRBJ1-6 | TRBV4-1 | NA | CASSPTGTGGSPLHF | TGCGCCAGCAGCCCAACCGGGACAGGGGGGTCACCCCTCCACTTT
NA | TRBJ2-3 | TRBV5-1 | NA | CASSLDPGWTDTQYF | TGCGCCAGCAGCTTGGATCCAGGGTGGACAGATACGCAGTATTTT
NA | TRBJ1-5 | TRBV3-1/TRBV3-2 | NA | CASSRRGQPQHF | TGTGCCAGCAGCCGTCGAGGTCAGCCCCAGCATTTT
TRBD2 | TRBJ2-3 | TRBV30 | NA | CAWGRLAGLSGTDTQYF | TGTGCCTGGGGCCGACTAGCGGGCCTATCGGGGACAGATACGCAGTATTTT
NA | TRBJ2-7 | TRBV11-2 | NA | CASSLGRGAYEQYF | TGTGCCAGCAGCTTGGGCAGGGGGGCCTACGAGCAGTACTTC
NA | TRBJ2-2 | TRBV5-5 | NA | CASSLSDTGELFF | TGTGCCAGCAGCTTATCAGACACCGGGGAGCTGTTTTTT
TRBD1 | TRBJ1-6 | TRBV6-5 | few | CASSSPTGSNSPLHF | TGTGCCAGCAGCTCCCCGACAGGGAGTAATTCACCCCTCCACTTT
TRBD2 | TRBJ2-3 | TRBV5-1 | NA | CASSLGTSSHPDTQYF | TGCGCCAGCAGCTTGGGGACTAGCAGCCACCCAGATACGCAGTATTTT
TRBD1 | TRBJ1-3 | TRBV25-1 | NA | CASSEWTGGNTIYF | TGTGCCAGCAGTGAATGGACAGGAGGAAACACCATATATTTT
NA | TRBJ1-1 | TRBV12-3/TRBV12-4 | NA | CASSLGGRAFF | TGTGCCAGCAGTTTGGGGGGGAGAGCTTTCTTT
NA | TRBJ2-1 | TRBV6-5 | NA | CASSYSGSASREQFF | TGTGCCAGCAGTTACTCCGGGAGCGCCTCCCGCGAGCAGTTCTTC
NA | TRBJ1-4 | TRBV19 | once | CASSPPGEKLFF | TGTGCCAGTAGTCCGCCGGGGGAAAAACTGTTTTTT
NA | TRBJ2-1 | TRBV11-2 | NA | CASSIRQSPHRNEQFF | TGTGCCAGCAGCATCAGACAGAGCCCGCACCGAAATGAGCAGTTCTTC
NA | TRBJ1-1 | TRBV3-1/TRBV3-2 | NA | CASSQGGTEAFF | TGTGCCAGCAGCCAAGGAGGGACTGAAGCTTTCTTT
TRBD1 | TRBJ1-2 | TRBV24-1 | NA | CATSAGGPFHYTF | TGTGCCACCAGTGCAGGGGGGCCTTTTCACTACACCTTC
TRBD1 | TRBJ1-2 | TRBV18 | NA | CASSPDRDYGYTF | TGTGCCAGCTCACCCGACAGGGACTATGGCTACACCTTC
TRBD1 | TRBJ1-5 | TRBV10-2 | NA | CASTSTGQGQPQHF | TGCGCCAGCACTTCGACAGGGCAGGGTCAGCCCCAGCATTTT
TRBD1 | TRBJ2-7 | TRBV12-3/TRBV12-4 | NA | CASSSRDSYEQYF | TGTGCCAGCAGTTCACGGGACAGCTACGAGCAGTACTTC
NA | TRBJ2-7 | TRBV27 | NA | CASSSLGAPYEQYF | TGTGCCAGCAGTTCTTTGGGGGCCCCCTACGAGCAGTACTTC
TRBD1 | TRBJ1-6 | TRBV30 | NA | CAWQGGQGNSPLHF | TGTGCCTGGCAAGGGGGACAGGGGAATTCACCCCTCCACTTT
NA | TRBJ1-5 | TRBV6-5 | NA | CASSYSRQAQPQHF | TGTGCCAGCAGTTACTCGAGACAGGCTCAGCCCCAGCATTTT
NA | TRBJ2-5 | TRBV5-4 | NA | CASAGGGGGETQYF | TGTGCCAGCGCCGGGGGCGGGGGAGGTGAGACCCAGTACTTC
TRBD1 | TRBJ2-7 | TRBV27 | NA | CASSREGTGYLYEQYF | TGTGCCAGCAGCCGAGAGGGGACAGGTTATCTTTACGAGCAGTACTTC
TRBD1 | TRBJ1-2 | TRBV30 | once | CAWTRQGPNYGYTF | TGTGCCTGGACGAGACAGGGACCTAACTATGGCTACACCTTC
NA | TRBJ1-4 | TRBV7-9 | NA | CASSPEGQQGEKLFF | TGTGCCAGCAGCCCAGAAGGGCAACAGGGTGAAAAACTGTTTTTT
NA | TRBJ1-1 | TRBV27 | NA | CASSFGRRTEAFF | TGTGCCAGCAGTTTCGGGAGGAGGACTGAAGCTTTCTTT
NA | TRBJ2-7 | TRBV6-1 | NA | CASSEGRDSSYEQYF | TGTGCCAGCAGTGAAGGGCGGGACAGCTCCTACGAGCAGTACTTC
TRBD1 | TRBJ1-3 | TRBV19 | NA | CATGGGLSGNTIYF | TGTGCCACAGGGGGAGGCCTCTCTGGAAACACCATATATTTT
NA | TRBJ1-1 | TRBV7-8 | NA | CASSLARVNTEAFF | TGTGCCAGCAGCTTAGCACGGGTGAACACTGAAGCTTTCTTT
NA | TRBJ1-2 | TRBV6-5 | NA | CASSYEGALNYGYTF | TGTGCCAGCAGTTACGAGGGCGCCCTTAACTATGGCTACACCTTC
NA | TRBJ2-7 | TRBV5-6 | NA | CASSLVEGREQYF | TGTGCCAGCAGCTTGGTGGAGGGGCGCGAGCAGTACTTC